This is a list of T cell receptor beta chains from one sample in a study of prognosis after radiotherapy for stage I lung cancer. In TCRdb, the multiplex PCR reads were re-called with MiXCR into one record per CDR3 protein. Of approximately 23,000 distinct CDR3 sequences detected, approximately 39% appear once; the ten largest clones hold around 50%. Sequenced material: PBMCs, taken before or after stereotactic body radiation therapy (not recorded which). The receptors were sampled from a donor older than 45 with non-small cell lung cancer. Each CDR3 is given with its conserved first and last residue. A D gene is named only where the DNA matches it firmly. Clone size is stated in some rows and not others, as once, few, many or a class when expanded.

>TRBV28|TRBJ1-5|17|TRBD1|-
TGTGCCAGCAGTTTACGGCCGGGACAGGGACCCAATCAGCCCCAGCATTTT
CASSLRPGQGPNQPQHF
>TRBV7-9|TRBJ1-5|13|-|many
TGTGCCAGCAGCCGTACAGGCAATCAGCCCCAGCATTTT
CASSRTGNQPQHF
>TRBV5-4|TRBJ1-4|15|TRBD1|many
TGTGCCAGCAGCGAAAACAGGGGGCTTAATGAAAAACTGTTTTTT
CASSENRGLNEKLFF
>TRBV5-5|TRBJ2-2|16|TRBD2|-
TGTGCCAGCAGCCAAGCTAGCGGGAGGAACACCTGGGAGCTGTTTTTT
CASSQASGRNTWELFF
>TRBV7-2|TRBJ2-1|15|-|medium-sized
TGTGCCAGCAGCTTAGATCGAGCGACCTACAATGAGCAGTTCTTC
CASSLDRATYNEQFF
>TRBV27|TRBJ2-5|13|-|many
TGTGCCAGCAGTCCTTGGGACGGAGAGACCCAGTACTTC
CASSPWDGETQYF
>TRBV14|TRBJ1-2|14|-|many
TGTGCCAGCAGCCCCGGAACAGGGAACTATGGCTACACCTTC
CASSPGTGNYGYTF
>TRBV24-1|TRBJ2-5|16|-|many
TGTGCCACCAGTGACCCCAGCACACCCGGGGGAGAGACCCAGTACTTC
CATSDPSTPGGETQYF
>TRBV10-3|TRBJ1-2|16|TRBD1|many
TGTGCCATCAGTCGAACTTCGGGACAGGGGGCCAATGGCTACACCTTC
CAISRTSGQGANGYTF
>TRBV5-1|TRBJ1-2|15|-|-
TGCGCCAGCAGCAAGGACAGCCAGTCTAACTATGGCTACACCTTC
CASSKDSQSNYGYTF
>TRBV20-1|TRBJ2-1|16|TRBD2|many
TGCAGTGCTAGTCCCACGGCTAGCGGGAGGTACAATGAGCAGTTCTTC
CSASPTASGRYNEQFF
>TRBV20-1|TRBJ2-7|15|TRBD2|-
TGCAGTGCTAGAGATTACGCGGGGGACTTCTACGAGCAGTACTTC
CSARDYAGDFYEQYF
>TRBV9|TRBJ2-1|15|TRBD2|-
TGTGCCAGCAGCTTAAGCGGGGCTAGCTACAATGAGCAGTTCTTC
CASSLSGASYNEQFF
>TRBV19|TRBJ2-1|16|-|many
TGTGCCAGTAGTCCATTGGGGGGTCTAGACTACAATGAGCAGTTCTTC
CASSPLGGLDYNEQFF
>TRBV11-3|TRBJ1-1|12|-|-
TGTGCCAGCAGCTTGGGACCCCTTGAAGCTTTCTTT
CASSLGPLEAFF
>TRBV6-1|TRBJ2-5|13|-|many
TGTGCCAGCAGTGAAAGACAGATCGAGACCCAGTACTTC
CASSERQIETQYF
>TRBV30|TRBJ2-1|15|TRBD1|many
TGTGCCTGGAGTCCAGGACAGGGCCTCACGAATGAGCAGTTCTTC
CAWSPGQGLTNEQFF
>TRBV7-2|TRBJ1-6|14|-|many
TGTGCCAGCAGCTTAGCTAGGACAGTCTCACCCCTCCACTTT
CASSLARTVSPLHF
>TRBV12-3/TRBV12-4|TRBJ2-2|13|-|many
TGTGCCAGCAGTTTAGTTGAGACCGGGGAGCTGTTTTTT
CASSLVETGELFF
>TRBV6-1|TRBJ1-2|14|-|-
TGTGCCAGCAGTACCTCTACAGGGTTCTACGGCTACACCTTC
CASSTSTGFYGYTF
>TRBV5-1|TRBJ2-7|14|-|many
TGCGCCAGCAGCTTGGACGGTAGCTCCTACGAGCAGTACTTC
CASSLDGSSYEQYF
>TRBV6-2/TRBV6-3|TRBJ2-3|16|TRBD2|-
TGTGCCGGCAGTCGGCTAGCGGGAGGGGGTGTAGATACGCAGTATTTT
CAGSRLAGGGVDTQYF
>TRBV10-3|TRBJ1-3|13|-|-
TGTGCCATTTCTCCAGTTTCTGGAAACACCATATATTTT
CAISPVSGNTIYF
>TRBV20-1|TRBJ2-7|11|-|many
TGCAGTGCTAGAGATAAGTACGAGCAGTACTTC
CSARDKYEQYF
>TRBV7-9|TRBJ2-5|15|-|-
TGTGCCAGCAGCTTCCAGGTTGGCCTCGGGGAGACCCAGTACTTC
CASSFQVGLGETQYF
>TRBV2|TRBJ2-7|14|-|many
TGTGCCAGCAGGACACGGACTCTCTCCTACGAGCAGTACTTC
CASRTRTLSYEQYF
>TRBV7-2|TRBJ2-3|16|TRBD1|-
TGTGCCAGCAGCGGCAGGGGGCAAATCTCCGTGGATACGCAGTATTTT
CASSGRGQISVDTQYF
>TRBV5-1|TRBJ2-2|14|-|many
TGCGCCAGCAGCTCGACAGGGACTTCCGGGGAGCTGTTTTTT
CASSSTGTSGELFF
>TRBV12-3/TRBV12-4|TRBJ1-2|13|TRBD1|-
TGTGCCAGCAGTTTACGACAGGGTAGAGGCTACACCTTC
CASSLRQGRGYTF
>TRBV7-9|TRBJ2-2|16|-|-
TGTGCCAGCAGCTCCGGGGCGGAAGGGGACACCGGGGAGCTGTTTTTT
CASSSGAEGDTGELFF
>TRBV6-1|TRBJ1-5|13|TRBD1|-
TGTGCCAGTAGTACAGGGGGCGGTCATCCCCAGCATTTT
CASSTGGGHPQHF
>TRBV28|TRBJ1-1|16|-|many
TGTGCCAGCAGTTTGGGGCGGATGCGGGAGGACACTGAAGCTTTCTTT
CASSLGRMREDTEAFF
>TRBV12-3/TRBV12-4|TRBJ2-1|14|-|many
TGTGCCAGCAGTTTTACTGGAGGGTACAATGAGCAGTTCTTC
CASSFTGGYNEQFF
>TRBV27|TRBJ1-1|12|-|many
TGTGCCAGCATACGACCCGGGACAGAAGCTTTCTTT
CASIRPGTEAFF
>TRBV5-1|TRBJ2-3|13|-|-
TGCGCCAGCAGCTTGTATAGTGGAGATACGCAGTATTTT
CASSLYSGDTQYF
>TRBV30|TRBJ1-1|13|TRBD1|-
TGTGCCTGGAGTGGTCAGGGGGACACTGAAGCTTTCTTT
CAWSGQGDTEAFF
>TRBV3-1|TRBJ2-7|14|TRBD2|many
TGTGCCAGCAGCCAACCGGGACTAGCCTCCGAGCAGTACTTC
CASSQPGLASEQYF
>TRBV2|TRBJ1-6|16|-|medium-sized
TGTGCCAGCAGTGAAACTCCGAGCTCCTATAATTCACCCCTCCACTTT
CASSETPSSYNSPLHF
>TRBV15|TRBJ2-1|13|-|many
TGTGCCACCAGCAGAGATAAAGGCGGTGAGCAGTTCTTC
CATSRDKGGEQFF
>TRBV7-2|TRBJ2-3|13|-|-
TGTGCCAGCAGTCGAGGGCTCATTTATACGCAGTATTTT
CASSRGLIYTQYF
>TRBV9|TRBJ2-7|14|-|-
TGTGCCAGCAGCACTCAGGTGGTACCTTACGAGCAGTACTTC
CASSTQVVPYEQYF
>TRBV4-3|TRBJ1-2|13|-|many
TGCGCCAGCAGCCAAGATAGGACGGGTGGCTACACCTTC
CASSQDRTGGYTF
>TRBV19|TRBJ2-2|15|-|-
TGTGCAAGTAGGCCTGGGAATAGCTTAGCCGGGGAGCTGTTTTTT
CASRPGNSLAGELFF
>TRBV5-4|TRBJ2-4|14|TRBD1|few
TGTGCCAGCAGCTTTACAGGGGGCCTAAACATTCAGTACTTC
CASSFTGGLNIQYF
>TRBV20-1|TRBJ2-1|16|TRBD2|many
TGCAGTGCTAGCGATCCTCCTAGCGGGCTATACAATGAGCAGTTCTTC
CSASDPPSGLYNEQFF
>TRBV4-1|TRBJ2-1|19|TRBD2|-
TGCGCCAGCAGCCAGCCCCCAGGCTCGGCTAGCGGGATCTACAATGAGCAGTTCTTC
CASSQPPGSASGIYNEQFF
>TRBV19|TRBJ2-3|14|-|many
TGTGCCAGTAGTTGGGGACTTAGCACAGATACGCAGTATTTT
CASSWGLSTDTQYF
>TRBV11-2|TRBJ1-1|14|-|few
TGTGCCAGCAGCTTAGTCGCGGGCAGTAGCGAAGCTTTCTTT
CASSLVAGSSEAFF
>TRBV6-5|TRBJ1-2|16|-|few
TGTGCCAGCAGTTACGGAGACATTAGGGCTAACTATGGCTACACCTTC
CASSYGDIRANYGYTF
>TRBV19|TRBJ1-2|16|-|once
TGTGCCAGTAGTATGGCGGCAGGGGCTTTCGTCCATGGCTACACCTTC
CASSMAAGAFVHGYTF